This T cell receptor beta chain originates from a study of vaccination and CD4 T cells after COVID-19. Study background: Each control culture was treated with a CEFX pool, an HIV-1 Nef pool, or no peptide.

This sample's treatment: roughly 10-day PBMC culture with coronavirus spike peptide pools or control peptides (ViraFEST assay). No prior SARS-CoV-2 infection occurred in healthy vaccine recipients, per negative nucleocapsid antibodies before and after vaccination. From the approximately ten-day cultures, CD4+ T cells were isolated by negative selection. Germline V CDR1 and CDR2: SGHVS, FNYEAQ. This CDR3 region has 16 residues. V shed 3 bases, J shed 3 bases, and the junction held 7 bases outside the gene matches. This clonotype occurred a few times. The antigen remains undetermined. The study, taken as a whole, reports: Early post-infection timepoints were not included, and relatively few convalescent patients were studied.

The assay that was used to sequence DNA from cultured CD4+ T cells was the Oncomine TCR Beta short-read assay. TCRdb re-derived calls from the PCR reads in MiXCR, one entry per CDR3 protein. The table lists 20,000 to 25,000 distinct CDR3 sequences, 38% of them singletons. Material: CD4+ T cells from blood, cultured in vitro, obtained before SARS-CoV-2 vaccination. The rearrangement links TRBV7-6 to TRBJ1-3; 8 nucleotides match TRBD1. The sequence was collected from a human donor who received a COVID-19 vaccine. The CDR3 sequence is CASSLGTGGFGNTIYF. CDR3 sequence (DNA): TGTGCCAGCAGCTTGGGCACAGGGGGTTTTGGAAACACCATATATTTT. The variable domain in full, completed from reference TRBV7-6 and TRBJ1-3, reads GAGVSQSPRYKVTKRGQDVALRCDPISGHVSLYWYRQALGQGPEFLTYFNYEAQQDKSGLPNDRFSAERPEGSISTLTIQRTEQRDSAMYRCASSLGTGGFGNTIYFGEGSWLTVV.